Here is one TCR beta chain with its context. The antigen is unknown. Using a J-beta primer mix together with a sample-barcoded 5' primer, a second PCR was run for roughly 7 to 11 cycles. One entry per CDR3 protein results from TCRdb running MiXCR on the 5' RACE reads. This table has about 1.6 million distinct CDR3 sequences, about 35% appearing once. The record originates from a study of blood T cells in healthy people across ages. Whole-study findings and limits: Diversity estimated from one million T cells was considered an underestimate.

The CDR3 extends over 21 amino acids. Between the trimmed V and J ends, which lost 4 bases and 0 bases, there was a span of 32 bases. Germline-derived CDR1 and CDR2 are SGDLS and YYNGEE. The source is a woman in her twenties or thirties in good health. Material for sequencing was blood. The chain couples TRBV9 to TRBJ2-7, with D perhaps TRBD1 (7 bases). CDR3 coding DNA: TGTGCCAGCAGCTCTCGGGACAGAGAAACTAGCACCACTTCCAGCTCCTACGAGCAGTACTTC. Amino acids: CASSSRDRETSTTSSSYEQYF.